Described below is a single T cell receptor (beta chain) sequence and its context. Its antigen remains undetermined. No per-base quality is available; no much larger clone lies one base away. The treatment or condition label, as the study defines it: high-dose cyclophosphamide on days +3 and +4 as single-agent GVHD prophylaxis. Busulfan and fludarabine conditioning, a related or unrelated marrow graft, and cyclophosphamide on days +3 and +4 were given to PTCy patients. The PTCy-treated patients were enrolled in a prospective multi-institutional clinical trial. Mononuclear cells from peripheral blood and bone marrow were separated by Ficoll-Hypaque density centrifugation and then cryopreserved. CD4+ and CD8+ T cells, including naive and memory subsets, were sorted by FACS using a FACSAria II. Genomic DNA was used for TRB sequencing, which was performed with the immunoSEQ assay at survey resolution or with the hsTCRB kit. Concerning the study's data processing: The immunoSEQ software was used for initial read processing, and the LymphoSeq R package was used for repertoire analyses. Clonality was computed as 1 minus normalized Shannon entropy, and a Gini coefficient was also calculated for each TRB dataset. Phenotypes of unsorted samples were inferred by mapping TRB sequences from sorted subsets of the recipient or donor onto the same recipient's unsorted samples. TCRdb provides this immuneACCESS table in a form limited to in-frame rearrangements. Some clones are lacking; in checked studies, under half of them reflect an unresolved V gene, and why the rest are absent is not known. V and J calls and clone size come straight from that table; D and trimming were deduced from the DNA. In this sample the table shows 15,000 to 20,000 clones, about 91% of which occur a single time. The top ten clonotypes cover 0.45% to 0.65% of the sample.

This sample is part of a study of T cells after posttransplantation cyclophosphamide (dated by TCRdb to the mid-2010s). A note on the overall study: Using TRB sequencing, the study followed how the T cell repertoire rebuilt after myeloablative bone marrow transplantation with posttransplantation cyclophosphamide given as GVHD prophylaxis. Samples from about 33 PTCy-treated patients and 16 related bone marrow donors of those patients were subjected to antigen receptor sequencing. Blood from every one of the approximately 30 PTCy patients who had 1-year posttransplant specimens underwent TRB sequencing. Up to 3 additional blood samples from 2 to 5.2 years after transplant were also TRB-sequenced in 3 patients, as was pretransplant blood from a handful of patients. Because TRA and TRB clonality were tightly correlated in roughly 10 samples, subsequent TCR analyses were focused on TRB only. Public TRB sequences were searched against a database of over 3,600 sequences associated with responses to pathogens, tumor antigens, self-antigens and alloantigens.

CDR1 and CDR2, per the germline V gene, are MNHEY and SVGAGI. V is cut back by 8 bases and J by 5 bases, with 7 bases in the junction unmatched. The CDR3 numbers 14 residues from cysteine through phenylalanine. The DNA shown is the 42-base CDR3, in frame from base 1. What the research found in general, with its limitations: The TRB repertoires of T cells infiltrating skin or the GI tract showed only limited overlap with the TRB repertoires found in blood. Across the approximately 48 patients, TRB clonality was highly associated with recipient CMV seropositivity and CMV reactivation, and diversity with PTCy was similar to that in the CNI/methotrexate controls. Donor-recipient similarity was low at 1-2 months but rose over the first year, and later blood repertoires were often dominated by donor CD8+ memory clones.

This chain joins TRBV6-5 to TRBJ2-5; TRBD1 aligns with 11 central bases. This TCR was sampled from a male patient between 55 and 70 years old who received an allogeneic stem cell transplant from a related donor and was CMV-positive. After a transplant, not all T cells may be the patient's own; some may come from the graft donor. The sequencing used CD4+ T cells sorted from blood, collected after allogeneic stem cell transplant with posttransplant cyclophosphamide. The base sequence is TGTGCCAGCGAGGACAGGGGGCGTGCCGAGACCCAGTACTTC. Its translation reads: CASEDRGRAETQYF.